The 11 T cell receptor beta chains below come from one sample, sequenced in a study of tumor and adjacent non-tumor tissue in lung cancer. Three rounds of nested PCR, following a modified ARM-PCR protocol, produced the TCRbeta library. MiXCR, applied by TCRdb to the multiplex PCR reads, yields one record per CDR3 protein. The repertoire holds 94,000 or so distinct CDR3 sequences, with around three quarters as singletons. No cell sorting was done before RNA was extracted from the tissue. This non-tumor lung sample came from over 3 cm beyond the tumor edge. The sample consisted of distant non-tumor lung tissue. The origin of the receptors is a woman aged 45-60 years with non-small cell lung cancer.

On this clonotype: A read error may produce the germline difference seen at one junction end. The V and J genes are TRBV11-2 and TRBJ1-1, with a tentative D call TRBD1 (6 bases). Germline loops: CDR1 SGHAT, CDR2 FQNNGV. The CDR3 contains 15 residues. The CDR3 here is CPSSLEPGANTEASF. Here the CDR3 DNA reads TGTCCTAGCAGCTTAGAGCCGGGGGCGAACACTGAAGCTTCCTTT.

For this clonotype: Because it lacks the conserved phenylalanine or tryptophan at the end, this CDR3 is likely a read error. It is unclear where the CDR3 begins or ends on the DNA, so no DNA is shown, and the CDR3 is as TCRdb lists it. The CDR3: CSSGHTNSPLLY. The V gene is TRBV29-1, the J gene TRBJ1-6; whether TRBD1, the table's D call, matches the DNA was not checked. Looked up from germline, CDR1 is SQVTM and CDR2 is ANQGSEA. The CDR3 is 12 residues long, ends included.

A note on this clonotype: Since a much larger clone is just one base distant, this may be a read error. J is TRBJ2-2 and V is TRBV7-8; the D is unclear. CDR1 is SGHVS and CDR2 is FQNEAQ in the germline V gene. The CDR3 sequence is 13 residues long. CDR3 sequence reads: CSSSPIITGELFF. The CDR3 bases are TGTTCCAGCAGCCCAATTATCACCGGGGAGCTGTTTTTT.

The V and J genes are TRBV7-9 and TRBJ2-4, with D possibly being TRBD1 (5 bases). The V and J ends lost 5 bases and 2 bases respectively, with 13 bases between them. The germline V gene encodes CDR1 SEHNR and CDR2 FQNEAQ (reference sequence). There are 15 residues in the CDR3. The CDR3 is CASSPTVGTKNIQYF. The CDR3 DNA follows: TGTGCCAGCAGCCCGACAGTGGGAACCAAAAACATTCAGTACTTC.

Comment on this clonotype: The CDR3 end shows no conserved phenylalanine or tryptophan, and so a read error is likely. V gene TRBV6-1 combines with J gene TRBJ1-4, with D tentatively TRBD1 (5 bases). The germline V gene has CDR1 MNHNS and CDR2 SASEGT. V was clipped by 9 bases and J by 4 bases, with 12 bases between them. The CDR3 length is 13 residues. Here the CDR3 reads CASSSTVNEKLFS. The DNA of the CDR3 is TGTGCCAGTTCGTCGACAGTTAATGAAAAACTGTTTTCT.

This clonotype appeared a single time. At one end the junction does not follow the germline gene, possibly because of a read error. The V gene is TRBV5-6, the J gene TRBJ2-1; D is undetermined. The germline CDR1 and CDR2 sequences are SGHDT and YYEEEE. This CDR3 spans 11 amino acids. In DNA, the CDR3 is TGTGTCAGCAACTTTTCAAGTGAGCAGTTCTTC. This encodes CVSNFSSEQFF. Full variable domain (remainder filled in from reference TRBV5-6 and TRBJ2-1): DAGVTQSPTHLIKTRGQQVTLRCSPKSGHDTVSWYQQALGQGPQFIFQYYEEEERQRGNFPDRFSGHQFPNYSSELNVNALLLGDSALYLCVSNFSSEQFFGPGTRLTVL.

This clonotype was found once. The J gene is TRBJ2-5, the V gene TRBV20-1, with D possibly matching TRBD1 (5 bases). Per germline, CDR1 DFQATT and CDR2 SNEGSKA (reference sequence). Trimming removed 0 bases at V and 1 base at J, with 12 bases between. This CDR3 region has 15 residues. The CDR3 DNA reads as TGCAGTGCTAGAGATACTCAGGGATCCCAAGAGACCCAGTACTTC. Its translation: CSARDTQGSQETQYF.

This rearrangement joins TRBV11-1 to TRBJ2-5; 9 nucleotides agree with TRBD1. The germline V gene encodes CDR1 SGHAT and CDR2 FQDESV (reference sequence). This CDR3 is 14 amino acids long. CDR3 sequence reads: CTGSPGQGVETQYF. The CDR3 DNA reads TGTACCGGCAGCCCGGGACAGGGTGTAGAGACCCAGTACTTC.

A remark on this clonotype: Compared with germline, one end of the junction differs, possibly owing to a read error. The V gene is TRBV28, the J gene TRBJ2-5; D remains unclear. Germline CDR1 and CDR2: MDHEN and SYDVKM. The CDR3 has 12 residues. CDR3 DNA sequence: TGTGCCAGTACCTTAGGCGTAGAGACCCAGCACTTC. Translated, it gives CASTLGVETQHF.

This clonotype occurred once. In this CDR3 the conserved last residue, phenylalanine or tryptophan, is missing, so a read error is likely. This chain links TRBV12-3 or TRBV12-4 with TRBJ2-1, with D possibly matching TRBD2 (5 bases). CDR3 length equals 16 residues. CDR3 DNA sequence: TGTGTCAGCGGCCCTGTGGATGCCTCCTCCTACAATGAGCAGTTCTTA. Protein product: CVSGPVDASSYNEQFL.

Remarks on this clonotype: This sequence may be a read error, since a much larger clone differs from it by one base. The rearrangement uses TRBV10-1 and TRBJ2-2; a weak D match, TRBD1 (6 bases). V lost 10 bases and J lost 8, with 17 bases in between. The V gene's germline CDR1 is WNHNN and CDR2 SYGVQD (reference sequence). This CDR3 region has 13 residues. The CDR3 protein is CANGTGTFGELFF. CDR3 in DNA: TGCGCCAACGGCACAGGGACCTTTGGGGAGCTGTTTTTT.